The TCR beta chain described here comes from a study of shared clonotypes between healthy human individuals. Across the study: There were three CD4 naive, three CD4 memory, two CD8 naive and one CD8 memory plates per donor.

This clone was observed a single time. Researchers ran the assay at a deep level. Libraries were prepared by immunoSEQ multiplex PCR; TCRdb keeps only in-frame clonotypes and omits some of them. The sample consists of over a million clones, around 82% of them appearing once. This CDR3 is 15 amino acids long. V was clipped by 3 bases and J by 0 bases, with 12 bases between them. Germline-derived CDR1 and CDR2 are SGDLS and YYNGEE. Specimen: memory CD4+ T cells from PBMCs. Subset here: CD45RA-negative fraction. The sequence was collected from a man aged 18 to 29 in good health. Some clones in this sample may be carry-over from other donors' samples. V usage is TRBV9 and J usage is TRBJ1-2, with D maybe TRBD1 (5 bases). The CDR3 DNA sequence: TGTGCCAGCAGCGCCCCAAAGACAGCTAACTATGGCTACACCTTC. Its protein product is CASSAPKTANYGYTF.